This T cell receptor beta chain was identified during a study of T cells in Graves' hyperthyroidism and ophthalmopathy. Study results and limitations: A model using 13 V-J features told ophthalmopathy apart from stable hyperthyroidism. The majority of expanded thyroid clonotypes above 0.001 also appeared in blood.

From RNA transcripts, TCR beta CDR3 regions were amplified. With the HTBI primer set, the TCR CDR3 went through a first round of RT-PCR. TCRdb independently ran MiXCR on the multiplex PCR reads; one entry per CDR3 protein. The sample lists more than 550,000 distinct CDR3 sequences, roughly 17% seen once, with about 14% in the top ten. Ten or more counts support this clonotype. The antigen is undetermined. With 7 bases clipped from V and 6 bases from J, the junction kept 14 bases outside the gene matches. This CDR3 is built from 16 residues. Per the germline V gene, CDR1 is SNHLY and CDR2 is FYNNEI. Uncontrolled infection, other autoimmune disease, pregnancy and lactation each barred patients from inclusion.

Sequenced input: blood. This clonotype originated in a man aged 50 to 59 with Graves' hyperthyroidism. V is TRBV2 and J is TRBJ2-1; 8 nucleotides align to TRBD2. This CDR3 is CASNLRASGLANEQFF. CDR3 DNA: TGTGCCAGCAATTTGAGGGCTAGCGGGCTTGCCAATGAGCAGTTCTTC.